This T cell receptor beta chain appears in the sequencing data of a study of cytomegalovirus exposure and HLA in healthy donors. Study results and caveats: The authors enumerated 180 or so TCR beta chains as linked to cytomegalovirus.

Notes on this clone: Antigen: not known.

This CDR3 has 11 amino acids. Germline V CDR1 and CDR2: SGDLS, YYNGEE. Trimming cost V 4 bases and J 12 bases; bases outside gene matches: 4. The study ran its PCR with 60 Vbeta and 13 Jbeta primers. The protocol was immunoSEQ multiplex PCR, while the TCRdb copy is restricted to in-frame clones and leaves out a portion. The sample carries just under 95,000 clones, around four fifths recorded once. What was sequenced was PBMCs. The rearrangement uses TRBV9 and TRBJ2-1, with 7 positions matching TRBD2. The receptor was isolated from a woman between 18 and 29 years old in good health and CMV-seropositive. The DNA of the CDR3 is TGTGCCAGCAGCCCCGGACTAGGGCAGTTCTTC. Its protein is CASSPGLGQFF.